This is a list of T cell receptor beta chains from one sample in a study of OX40 agonist ivuxolimab in advanced cancers. Here immunoSEQ multiplex PCR was the method, and the copy in TCRdb shows in-frame clones only, minus some. Seen here are under 95,000 clones, 86% observed once, and the top ten hold 6.5% to 7.5%. Sequencing was performed on CD4+ or CD8+ T cells sorted from blood, taken in a trial of the OX40 agonist ivuxolimab. The receptors derive from an adult with an advanced solid tumor such as melanoma, head and neck, liver or kidney cancer. The CDR3 runs from the conserved cysteine through the conserved F or W. The D gene is left open where the match is weak. Clone size, where shown, is once, few, many, or a class for clones that have expanded.

j_call clone_size v_call d_call cdr3_nt cdr3_aa
TRBJ2-1 once TRBV4-3 . TGCGCCAGCAGCCAAGTGCATGGGACGGGTTCCTACAATGAGCAGTTCTTC CASSQVHGTGSYNEQFF
TRBJ2-5 . TRBV5-1 . TGCGCCAGCAGCTTGGAGGGCAGGGGAGAGACCCAGTACTTC CASSLEGRGETQYF
TRBJ2-7 . TRBV5-6 . TGTGCCAGCAGCTTCCGTCCTGGCAGCTACGAGCAGTACTTC CASSFRPGSYEQYF
TRBJ1-2 . TRBV30 . TGTGCCTGGGGACAGAACTATGGCTACACCTTC CAWGQNYGYTF
TRBJ1-1 . TRBV5-1 . TGCGCCAGCACCTTACGGGGCGATAGCACTGAAGCTTTCTTT CASTLRGDSTEAFF
TRBJ1-2 . TRBV19 . TGTGCCAGTACCGACTCCGGGCTTGAGGTTTATGGCTACACCTTC CASTDSGLEVYGYTF
TRBJ1-4 . TRBV2 TRBD1 TGTGCCAGCATGACGACCGGGACAGGGGAAGGAAAACTGTTTTTT CASMTTGTGEGKLFF
TRBJ1-1 . TRBV10-3 TRBD1 TGTGCCATCAGGGACAGGCCGAACACTGAAGCTTTCTTT CAIRDRPNTEAFF
TRBJ1-5 . TRBV4-2 TRBD1 TGTGCCAGCAGCTTTTGGCAGGGGGAGGAGAATCAGCCCCAGCATTTT CASSFWQGEENQPQHF
TRBJ2-2 . TRBV30 TRBD2 TGTGCCTGGGACCGACTAGCGGGGTCCGGGGAGCTGTTTTTT CAWDRLAGSGELFF
TRBJ2-7 . TRBV11-2 . TGTGCCAGCAGCTTTGAAGTCTCCTACGAGCAGTACTTC CASSFEVSYEQYF
TRBJ2-3 . TRBV6-4 . TGTGCCAGCAGTGAAGGTCCTAGCACAGATACGCAGTATTTT CASSEGPSTDTQYF
TRBJ1-4 few TRBV25-1 . TGTGCCAGCAGTCCTAATCGGGGGTTTAATGAAAAACTGTTTTTT CASSPNRGFNEKLFF
TRBJ2-1 few TRBV9 TRBD1 TGTGCCAGCAGCAAGGACAGGCACGAGCAGTTCTTC CASSKDRHEQFF
TRBJ1-5 . TRBV30 . TGTGCCTGGAGTGTCAGGGCGAATCAGCCCCAGCATTTT CAWSVRANQPQHF
TRBJ2-4 . TRBV7-9 . TGTGCCAGCAGCTCCCCAAGCCGCGGGGACATTCAGTACTTC CASSSPSRGDIQYF
TRBJ2-1 . TRBV14 TRBD2 TGTGCCAGCAGCCACCGTGCTAGCGGGTCCAATGAGCAGTTCTTC CASSHRASGSNEQFF
TRBJ2-1 . TRBV7-3 . TGTGCCAGCAGCTTAACTGTTACCGGTGAGCAGTTCTTC CASSLTVTGEQFF
TRBJ1-5 . TRBV18 . TGTGCCAGCTCTCCCTCCACGCGTTTTGGGGGAAGGGATCAGCCCCAGCATTTT CASSPSTRFGGRDQPQHF
TRBJ1-1 . TRBV6-1 TRBD1 TGTGCCAGCAGGCCGACAGGGGTCCTGAACACTGAAGCTTTCTTT CASRPTGVLNTEAFF
TRBJ1-1 . TRBV6-6 . TGTGCCAGCAGTTCCTTCAGTGTGAACACTGAAGCTTTCTTT CASSSFSVNTEAFF
TRBJ2-1 . TRBV7-2 TRBD2 TGTGCCAGCAGCTTGACTAGCGGAAAATACAATGAGCAGTTCTTC CASSLTSGKYNEQFF
TRBJ2-7 . TRBV6-1 TRBD1 TGTGCCAGCAGTGCGCGGACAGGGGGTGCCTACGAGCAGTACTTC CASSARTGGAYEQYF
TRBJ2-1 few TRBV30 TRBD2 TGTGCCTGGAGTGGGGGACTAGCCTTAAATGAGCAGTTCTTC CAWSGGLALNEQFF
TRBJ1-2 . TRBV6-5 . TGTGCCAGCAGTCAGGTACAGGGTGATGGCTACACCTTC CASSQVQGDGYTF
TRBJ1-6 . TRBV7-8 TRBD1 TGTGCCAGCAGCTCCAGACAGGGGGGCAATTCACCCCTCCACTTT CASSSRQGGNSPLHF
TRBJ1-5 few TRBV27 . TGTGCCAGCAGGTTGGGGAGCAATCAGCCCCAGCATTTT CASRLGSNQPQHF
TRBJ2-2 . TRBV27 . TGTGCCAGCAGTTTTACGTTCTCGAACACCGGGGAGCTGTTTTTT CASSFTFSNTGELFF
TRBJ1-5 . TRBV27 . TGTGCCAGCAGTCCTTTGGATCAGCCCCAGCATTTT CASSPLDQPQHF
TRBJ2-1 . TRBV5-4 . TGTGCCAGCAGCCGAACCTACTTAGGGGATGAGCAGTTCTTC CASSRTYLGDEQFF
TRBJ2-4 . TRBV7-6 . TGTGCCAGCAGCTTAGGTACAGGGTATGGCGAAAACATTCAGTACTTC CASSLGTGYGENIQYF
TRBJ2-1 . TRBV12-1 . TGTGCCAGCAGCTGGTCATCTAGCGGGGGTCCGGGTGAGCAGTTCTTC CASSWSSSGGPGEQFF
TRBJ1-2 once TRBV6-1 . TGTGCCAGCAGCACAGGATATGGCTACACCTTC CASSTGYGYTF
TRBJ1-5 . TRBV6-5 TRBD1 TGTGCCAGCAGGTCCAGGGGGAATAGCAATCAGCCCCAGCATTTT CASRSRGNSNQPQHF
TRBJ1-2 . TRBV4-2 . TGTGCCAGCAGCTTAACCGGGGAAGTAGGCTATGGCTACACCTTC CASSLTGEVGYGYTF
TRBJ2-3 . TRBV4-2 TRBD2 TGTGCCAGCAGCCTGGGGAGGGGCACAGATACGCAGTATTTT CASSLGRGTDTQYF
TRBJ1-4 . TRBV6-1 . TGTGCCAGCAGCCGCGGAGGGAGGGGAGAAAAACTGTTTTTT CASSRGGRGEKLFF
TRBJ2-7 . TRBV6-5 . TGTGCCAGCAGTTACACTGGGGAGCAGTACTTC CASSYTGEQYF
TRBJ1-5 . TRBV14 . TGTGCCAGCAGCCAAGGGATGCGACAGCCCCAGCATTTT CASSQGMRQPQHF
TRBJ2-1 . TRBV7-2 . TGTGCCAGCAGCCCCTCCCGCGTCACCTATGAGCAGTTCTTC CASSPSRVTYEQFF
TRBJ2-5 . TRBV6-1 . TGTGCCAGCAGTGACAGTCCCCGGACCCAGTACTTC CASSDSPRTQYF
TRBJ2-1 . TRBV27 . TGTGCCAGCAGTCCGGGGGCACATCGGGGGTCCTACAATGAGCAGTTCTTC CASSPGAHRGSYNEQFF
TRBJ1-6 . TRBV30 . TGTGCCGCCAGTAGGGGGGAGTCACCCCTCCACTTT CAASRGESPLHF
TRBJ1-2 few TRBV6-1 TRBD1 TGTGCCAGCAGTGAAGTACCTCAGGGGGTGGTTGGCTACACCTTC CASSEVPQGVVGYTF
TRBJ2-3 . TRBV9 . TGTGCCAGCAGCCCCGACGGGAGAAGCACAGATACGCAGTATTTT CASSPDGRSTDTQYF
TRBJ2-3 once TRBV5-1 TRBD1 TGCGCCAGCAGCTTGGTGGGACAGCTCACAGATACGCAGTATTTT CASSLVGQLTDTQYF
TRBJ1-4 . TRBV6-5 . TGTGCCAGCAGTTACTCGGGGGTTAATGAAAAACTGTTTTTT CASSYSGVNEKLFF
TRBJ2-7 few TRBV4-1 TRBD2 TGCGCCAGCAGCCAGATTAGCGGGGCGTCCTACGAGCAGTACTTC CASSQISGASYEQYF
TRBJ2-3 . TRBV4-1 . TGCGCCAGCAGCCGACCTGACCGAGACACAGATACGCAGTATTTT CASSRPDRDTDTQYF
TRBJ2-3 . TRBV15 TRBD2 TGTGCCACCAGCAGACGCGGGACTAGCGGAACCACAGATACGCAGTATTTT CATSRRGTSGTTDTQYF
TRBJ2-2 once TRBV7-6 . TGTGCCAGCAGCCTAGGGGCCCTGGGGGCCGGGGAGCTGTTTTTT CASSLGALGAGELFF
TRBJ2-1 . TRBV6-5 . TGTGCCAGCAGGGTAGGGAGACTACACAATGAGCAGTTCTTC CASRVGRLHNEQFF